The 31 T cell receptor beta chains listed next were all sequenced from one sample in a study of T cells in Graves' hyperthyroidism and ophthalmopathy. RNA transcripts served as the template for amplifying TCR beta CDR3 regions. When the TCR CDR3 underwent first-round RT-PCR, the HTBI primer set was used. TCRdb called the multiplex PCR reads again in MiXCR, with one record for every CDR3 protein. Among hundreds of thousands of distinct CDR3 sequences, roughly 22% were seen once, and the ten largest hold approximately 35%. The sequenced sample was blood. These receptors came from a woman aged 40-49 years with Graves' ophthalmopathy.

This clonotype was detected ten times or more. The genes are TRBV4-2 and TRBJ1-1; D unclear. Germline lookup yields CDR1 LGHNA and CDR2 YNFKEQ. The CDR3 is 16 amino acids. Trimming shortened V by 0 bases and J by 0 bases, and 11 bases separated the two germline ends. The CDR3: CASSQDSILMNTEAFF. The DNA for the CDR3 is TGTGCCAGCAGCCAAGATTCGATCCTTATGAACACTGAAGCTTTCTTT.

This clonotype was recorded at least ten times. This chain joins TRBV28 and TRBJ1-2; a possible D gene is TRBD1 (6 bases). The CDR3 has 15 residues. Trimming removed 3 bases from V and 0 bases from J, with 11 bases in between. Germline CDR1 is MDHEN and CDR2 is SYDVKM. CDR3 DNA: TGTGCCAGCAGTTTGGGGGGCCCCTCTAACTATGGCTACACCTTC. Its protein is CASSLGGPSNYGYTF.

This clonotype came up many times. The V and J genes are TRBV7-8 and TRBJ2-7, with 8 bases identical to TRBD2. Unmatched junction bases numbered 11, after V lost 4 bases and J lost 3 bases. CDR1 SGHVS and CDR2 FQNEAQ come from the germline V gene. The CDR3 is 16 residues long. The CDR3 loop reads CASSSSLAGGLYEQYF. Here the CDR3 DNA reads TGTGCCAGCAGCTCCTCGCTTGCGGGAGGTCTCTACGAGCAGTACTTC.

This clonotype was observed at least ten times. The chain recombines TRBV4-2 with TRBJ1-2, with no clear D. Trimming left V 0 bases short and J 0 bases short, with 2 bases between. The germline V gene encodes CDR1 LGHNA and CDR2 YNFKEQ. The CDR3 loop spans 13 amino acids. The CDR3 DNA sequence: TGTGCCAGCAGCCAAGATACTAACTATGGCTACACCTTC. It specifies CASSQDTNYGYTF.

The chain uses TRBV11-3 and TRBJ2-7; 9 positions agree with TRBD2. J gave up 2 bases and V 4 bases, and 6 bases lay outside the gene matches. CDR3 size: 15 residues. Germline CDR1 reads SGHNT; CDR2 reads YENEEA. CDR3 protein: CASSSKTSGTYEQYF. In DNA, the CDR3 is TGTGCCAGCAGCTCAAAGACTAGCGGCACCTACGAGCAGTACTTC. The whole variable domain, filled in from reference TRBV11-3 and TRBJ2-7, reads EAGVVQSPRYKIIEKKQPVAFWCNPISGHNTLYWYLQNLGQGPELLIRYENEEAVDDSQLPKDRFSAERLKGVDSTLKIQPAELGDSAVYLCASSSKTSGTYEQYFGPGTRLTVT.

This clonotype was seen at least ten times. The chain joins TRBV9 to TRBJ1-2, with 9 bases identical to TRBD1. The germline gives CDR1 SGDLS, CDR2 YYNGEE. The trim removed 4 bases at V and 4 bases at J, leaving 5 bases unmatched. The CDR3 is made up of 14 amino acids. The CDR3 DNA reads TGTGCCAGCAGCCCCCAGGGACAGGGCTATGGCTACACCTTC. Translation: CASSPQGQGYGYTF.

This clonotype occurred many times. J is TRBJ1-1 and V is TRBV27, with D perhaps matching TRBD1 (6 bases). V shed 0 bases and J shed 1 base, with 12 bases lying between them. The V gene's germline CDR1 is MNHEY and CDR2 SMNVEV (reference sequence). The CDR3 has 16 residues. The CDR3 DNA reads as TGTGCCAGCAGTTTATCCCTCGGGGGGGCGAACACTGAAGCTTTCTTT. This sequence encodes CASSLSLGGANTEAFF.

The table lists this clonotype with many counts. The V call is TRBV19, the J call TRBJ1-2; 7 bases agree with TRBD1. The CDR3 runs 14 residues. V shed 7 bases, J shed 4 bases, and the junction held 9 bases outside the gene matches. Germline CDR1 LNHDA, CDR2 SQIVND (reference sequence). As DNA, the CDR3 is TGTGCCAGTACACCCTGGGGACAGCCCTATGGCTACACCTTC. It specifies CASTPWGQPYGYTF. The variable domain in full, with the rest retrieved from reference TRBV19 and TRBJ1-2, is DGGITQSPKYLFRKEGQNVTLSCEQNLNHDAMYWYRQDPGQGLRLIYYSQIVNDFQKGDIAEGYSVSREKKESFPLTVTSAQKNPTAFYLCASTPWGQPYGYTFGSGTRLTVV.

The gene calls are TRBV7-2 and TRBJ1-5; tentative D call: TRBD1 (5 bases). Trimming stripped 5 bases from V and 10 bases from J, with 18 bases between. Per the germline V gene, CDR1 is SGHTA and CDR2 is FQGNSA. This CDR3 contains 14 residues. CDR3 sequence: CASSPGITGFPQHF. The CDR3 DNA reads TGTGCCAGCAGCCCCGGAATCACAGGTTTCCCCCAGCATTTT.

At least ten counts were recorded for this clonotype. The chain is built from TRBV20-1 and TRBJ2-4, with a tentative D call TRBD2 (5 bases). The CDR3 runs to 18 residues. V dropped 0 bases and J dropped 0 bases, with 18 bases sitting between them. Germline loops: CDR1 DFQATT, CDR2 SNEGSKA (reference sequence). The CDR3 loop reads CSARDGLGEMRAKNIQYF. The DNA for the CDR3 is TGCAGTGCTAGAGATGGCCTGGGAGAGATGAGAGCCAAAAACATTCAGTACTTC.

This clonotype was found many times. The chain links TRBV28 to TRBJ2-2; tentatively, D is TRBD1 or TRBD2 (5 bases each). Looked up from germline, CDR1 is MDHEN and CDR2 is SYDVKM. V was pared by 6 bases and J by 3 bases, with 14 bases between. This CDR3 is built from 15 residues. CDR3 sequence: CASSITGTHTGELFF. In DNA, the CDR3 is TGTGCCAGCAGCATAACCGGGACCCACACCGGGGAGCTGTTTTTT.

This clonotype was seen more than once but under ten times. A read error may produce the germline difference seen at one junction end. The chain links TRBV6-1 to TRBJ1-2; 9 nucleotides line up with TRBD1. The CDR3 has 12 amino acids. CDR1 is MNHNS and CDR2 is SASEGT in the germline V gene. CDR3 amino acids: CASTRQGGGYAF. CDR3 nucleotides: TGTGCCAGCACCCGACAGGGGGGGGGCTACGCCTTC.

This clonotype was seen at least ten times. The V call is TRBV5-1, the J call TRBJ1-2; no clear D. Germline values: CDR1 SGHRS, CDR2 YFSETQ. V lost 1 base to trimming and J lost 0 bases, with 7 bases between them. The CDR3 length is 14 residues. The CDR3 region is CASSLHSANYGYTF. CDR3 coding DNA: TGCGCCAGCAGCTTGCACAGCGCTAACTATGGCTACACCTTC.

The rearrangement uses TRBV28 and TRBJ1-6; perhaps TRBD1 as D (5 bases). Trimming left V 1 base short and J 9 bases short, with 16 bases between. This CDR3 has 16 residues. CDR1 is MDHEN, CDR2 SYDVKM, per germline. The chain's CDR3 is CASSLSMGGGFSPLHF. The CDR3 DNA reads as TGTGCCAGCAGTTTATCAATGGGGGGGGGATTTTCACCCCTCCACTTT.

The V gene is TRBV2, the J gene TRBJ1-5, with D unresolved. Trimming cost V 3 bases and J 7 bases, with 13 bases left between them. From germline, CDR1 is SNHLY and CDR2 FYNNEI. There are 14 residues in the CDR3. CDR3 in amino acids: CASSDGLPTQPQHF. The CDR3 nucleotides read TGTGCCAGCAGTGATGGGTTGCCAACCCAGCCCCAGCATTTT.

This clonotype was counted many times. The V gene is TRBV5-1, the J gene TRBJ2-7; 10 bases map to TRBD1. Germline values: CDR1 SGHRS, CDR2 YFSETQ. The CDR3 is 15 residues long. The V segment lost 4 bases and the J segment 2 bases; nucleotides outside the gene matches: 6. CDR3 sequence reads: CASSAWTGGTYEQYF. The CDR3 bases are TGCGCCAGCAGCGCCTGGACAGGGGGGACCTACGAGCAGTACTTC.

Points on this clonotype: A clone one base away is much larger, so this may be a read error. The CDR3 sequence: CASSLSGTLIYGYTF. In DNA form, the CDR3 reads TGTGCCAGCAGTTTATCAGGGACGCTTATCTATGGCTACACCTTC. V usage is TRBV27 and J usage is TRBJ1-2; perhaps TRBD1 as D (5 bases). The V gene lost 0 bases and the J gene lost 4 bases, with 12 bases spanning the gap. Germline V CDR1 and CDR2: MNHEY, SMNVEV (reference sequence). The CDR3 has 15 amino acids.

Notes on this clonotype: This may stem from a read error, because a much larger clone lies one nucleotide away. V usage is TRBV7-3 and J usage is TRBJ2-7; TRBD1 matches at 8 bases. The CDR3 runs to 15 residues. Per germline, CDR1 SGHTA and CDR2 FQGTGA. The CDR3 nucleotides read TGTGTCAGCAGCTTAGGGACAGGTAGGACCTACGAGCAGTACTTC. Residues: CVSSLGTGRTYEQYF.

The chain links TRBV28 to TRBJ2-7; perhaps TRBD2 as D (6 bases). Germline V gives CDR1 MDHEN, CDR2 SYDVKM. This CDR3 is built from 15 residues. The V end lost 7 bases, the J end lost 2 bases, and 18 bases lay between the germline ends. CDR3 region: CASTTWLRTTYEQYF. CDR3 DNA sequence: TGTGCCAGCACAACATGGTTGAGGACTACCTACGAGCAGTACTTC. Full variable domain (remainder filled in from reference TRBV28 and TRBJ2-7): DVKVTQSSRYLVKRTGEKVFLECVQDMDHENMFWYRQDPGLGLRLIYFSYDVKMKEKGDIPEGYSVSREKKERFSLILESASTNQTSMYLCASTTWLRTTYEQYFGPGTRLTVT.

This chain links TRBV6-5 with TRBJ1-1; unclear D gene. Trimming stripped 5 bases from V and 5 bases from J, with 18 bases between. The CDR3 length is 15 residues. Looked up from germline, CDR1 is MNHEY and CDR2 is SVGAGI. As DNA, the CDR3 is TGTGCCAGCAGTATCGACGGAGGCAGCGGAACTGAAGCTTTCTTT. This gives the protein CASSIDGGSGTEAFF.

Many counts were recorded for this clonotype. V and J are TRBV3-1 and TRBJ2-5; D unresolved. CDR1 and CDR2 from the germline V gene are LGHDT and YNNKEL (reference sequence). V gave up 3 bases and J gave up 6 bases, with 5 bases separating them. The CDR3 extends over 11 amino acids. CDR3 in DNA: TGTGCCAGCAGCCATAGTCAGACCCAGTACTTC. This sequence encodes CASSHSQTQYF.

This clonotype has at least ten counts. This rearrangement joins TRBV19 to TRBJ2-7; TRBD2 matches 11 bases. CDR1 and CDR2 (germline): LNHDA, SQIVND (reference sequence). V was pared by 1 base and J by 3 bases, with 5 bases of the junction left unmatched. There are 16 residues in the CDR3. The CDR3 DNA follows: TGTGCCAGTAGTATAGGAGGGACTAGCGGAGTCTACGAGCAGTACTTC. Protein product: CASSIGGTSGVYEQYF.

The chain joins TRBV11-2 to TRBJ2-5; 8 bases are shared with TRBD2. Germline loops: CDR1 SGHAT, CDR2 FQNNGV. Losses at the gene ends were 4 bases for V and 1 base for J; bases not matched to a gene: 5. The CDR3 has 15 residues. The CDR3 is CASSSLAGFQETQYF. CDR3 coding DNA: TGTGCCAGCAGCTCCTTAGCGGGATTCCAAGAGACCCAGTACTTC.

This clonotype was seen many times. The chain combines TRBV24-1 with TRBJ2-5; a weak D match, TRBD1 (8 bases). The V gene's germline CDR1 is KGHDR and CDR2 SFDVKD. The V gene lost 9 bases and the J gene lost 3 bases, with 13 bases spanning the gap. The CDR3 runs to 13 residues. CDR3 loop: CATGTGGEETQYF. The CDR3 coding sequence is TGTGCCACCGGCACAGGGGGGGAAGAGACCCAGTACTTC.

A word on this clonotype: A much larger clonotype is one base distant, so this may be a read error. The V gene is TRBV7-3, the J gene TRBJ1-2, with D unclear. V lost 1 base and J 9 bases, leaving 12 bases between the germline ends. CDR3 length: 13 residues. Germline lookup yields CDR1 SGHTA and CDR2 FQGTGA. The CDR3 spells CASSLNREDSYTF. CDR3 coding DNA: TGTGCCAGCAGCTTAAACCGAGAGGATAGCTACACCTTC.

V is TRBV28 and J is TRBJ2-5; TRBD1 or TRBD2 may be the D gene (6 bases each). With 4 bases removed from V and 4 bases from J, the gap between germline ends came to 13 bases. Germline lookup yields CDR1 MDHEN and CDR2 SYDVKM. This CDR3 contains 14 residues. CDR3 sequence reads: CASSSLQGGETQYF. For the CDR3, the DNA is TGTGCCAGCAGTTCCCTACAGGGAGGAGAGACCCAGTACTTC.

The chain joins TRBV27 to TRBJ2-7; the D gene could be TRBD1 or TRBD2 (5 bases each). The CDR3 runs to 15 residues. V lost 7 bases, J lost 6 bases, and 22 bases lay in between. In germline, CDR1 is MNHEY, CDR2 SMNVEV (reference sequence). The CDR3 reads CASTSQEGRGVEQYF. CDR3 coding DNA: TGTGCCAGCACCTCTCAAGAGGGACGGGGAGTCGAGCAGTACTTC.

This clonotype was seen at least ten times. The CDR3 DNA sequence: TGTGCCAGCAGTTTCCTACCCCATAACACTGAAGCTTTCTTT. Translation gives CASSFLPHNTEAFF. The V gene is TRBV28, the J gene TRBJ1-1; D is ambiguous. Germline values: CDR1 MDHEN, CDR2 SYDVKM. V lost 3 bases and J lost 2, with 10 bases in between. The CDR3 runs to 14 residues.

CDR3 nucleotides: TGTGCCAGCAGCGTAGGGGGAGGGTTTGACGAGCAGTACTTC. The encoded protein is CASSVGGGFDEQYF. The V call is TRBV9, the J call TRBJ2-7; 7 bases line up with TRBD2. This CDR3 comprises 14 residues. The V gene's germline CDR1 is SGDLS and CDR2 YYNGEE. The junction had 5 bases not matched to a gene; V was cut back by 0 bases and J by 5 bases.

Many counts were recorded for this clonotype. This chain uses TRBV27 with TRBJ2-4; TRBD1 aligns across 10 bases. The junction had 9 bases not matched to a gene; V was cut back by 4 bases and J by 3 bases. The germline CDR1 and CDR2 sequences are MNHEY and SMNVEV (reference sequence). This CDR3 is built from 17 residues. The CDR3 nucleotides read TGTGCCAGCAGTTCACCGACAGGGGGCGGAAACAAAAACATTCAGTACTTC. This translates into CASSSPTGGGNKNIQYF.

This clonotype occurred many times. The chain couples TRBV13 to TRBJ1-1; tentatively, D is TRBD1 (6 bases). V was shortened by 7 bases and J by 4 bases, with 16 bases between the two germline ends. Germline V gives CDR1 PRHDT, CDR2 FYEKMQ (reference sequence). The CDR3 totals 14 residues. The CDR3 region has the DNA TGTGCCAGCACCCTAGGGGGAGTCGGCACTGAAGCTTTCTTT. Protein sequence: CASTLGGVGTEAFF.